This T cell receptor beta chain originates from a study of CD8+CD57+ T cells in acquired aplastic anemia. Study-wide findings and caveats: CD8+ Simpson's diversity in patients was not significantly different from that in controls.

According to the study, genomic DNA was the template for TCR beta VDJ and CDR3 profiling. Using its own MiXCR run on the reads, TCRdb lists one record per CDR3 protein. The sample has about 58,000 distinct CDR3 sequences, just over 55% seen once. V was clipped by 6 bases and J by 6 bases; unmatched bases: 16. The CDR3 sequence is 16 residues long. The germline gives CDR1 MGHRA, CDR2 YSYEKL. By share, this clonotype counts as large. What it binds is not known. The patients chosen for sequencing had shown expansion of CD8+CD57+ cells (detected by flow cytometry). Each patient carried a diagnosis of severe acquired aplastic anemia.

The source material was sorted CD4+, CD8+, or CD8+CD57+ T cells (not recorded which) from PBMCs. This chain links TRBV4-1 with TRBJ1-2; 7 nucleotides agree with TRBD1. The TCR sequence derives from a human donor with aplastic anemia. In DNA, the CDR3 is TGCGCCAGCAGACTAGGGGGCGGGGGCGGGCAGGATGGCTACACCTTC. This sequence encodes CASRLGGGGGQDGYTF.